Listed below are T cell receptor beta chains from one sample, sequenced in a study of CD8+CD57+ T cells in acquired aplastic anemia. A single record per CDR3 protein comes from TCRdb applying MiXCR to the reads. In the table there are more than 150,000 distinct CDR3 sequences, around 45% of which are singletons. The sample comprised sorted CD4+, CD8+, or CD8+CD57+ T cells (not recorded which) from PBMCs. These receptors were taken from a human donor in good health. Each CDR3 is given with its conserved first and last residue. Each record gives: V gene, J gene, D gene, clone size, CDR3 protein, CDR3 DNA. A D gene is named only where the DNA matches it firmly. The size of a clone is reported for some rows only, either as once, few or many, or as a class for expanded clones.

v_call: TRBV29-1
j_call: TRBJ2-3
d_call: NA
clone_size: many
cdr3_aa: CSVVRQDRSTDTQYF
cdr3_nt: TGCAGCGTTGTCCGACAGGACAGAAGCACAGATACGCAGTATTTT

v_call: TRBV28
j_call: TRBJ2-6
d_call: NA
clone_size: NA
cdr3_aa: CASSTDRDWRANVLTF
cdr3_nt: TGTGCCAGCAGTACAGACCGGGATTGGAGGGCCAACGTCCTGACTTTC

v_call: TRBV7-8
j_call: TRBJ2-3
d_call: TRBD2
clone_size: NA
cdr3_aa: CASSPSGRANTQYF
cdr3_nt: TGTGCCAGCAGCCCGAGCGGGAGGGCCAATACGCAGTATTTT

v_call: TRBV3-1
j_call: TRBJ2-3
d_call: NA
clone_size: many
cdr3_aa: CASSHVGGGTDTQYF
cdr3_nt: TGTGCCAGCAGCCATGTAGGGGGGGGCACAGATACGCAGTATTTT

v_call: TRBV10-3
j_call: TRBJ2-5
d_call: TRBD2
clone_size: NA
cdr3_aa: CAISEASGRGETQYF
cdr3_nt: TGTGCCATCAGTGAGGCTAGCGGGAGAGGGGAGACCCAGTACTTC

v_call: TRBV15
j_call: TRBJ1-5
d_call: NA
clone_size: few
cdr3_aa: CATSRPQENQPQHF
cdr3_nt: TGTGCCACCAGCAGACCCCAGGAGAATCAGCCCCAGCATTTT

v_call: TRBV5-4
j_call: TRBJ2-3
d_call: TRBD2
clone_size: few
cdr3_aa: CASSLGLAGTDTQYF
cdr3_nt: TGTGCCAGCAGCTTGGGCCTAGCGGGCACAGATACGCAGTATTTT

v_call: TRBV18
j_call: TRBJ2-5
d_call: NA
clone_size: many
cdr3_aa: CASSPTQETQYF
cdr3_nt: TGTGCCAGCTCACCCACCCAGGAGACCCAGTACTTC

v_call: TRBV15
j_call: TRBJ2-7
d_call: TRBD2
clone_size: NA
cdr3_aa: CATSRDGGGGHSYEQYF
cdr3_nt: TGTGCCACCAGCAGAGATGGAGGCGGGGGGCACTCCTACGAGCAGTACTTC

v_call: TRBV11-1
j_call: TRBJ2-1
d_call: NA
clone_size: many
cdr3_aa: CASSLARGTTNEQFF
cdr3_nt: TGTGCCAGCAGCTTAGCGCGCGGGACGACCAATGAGCAGTTCTTC

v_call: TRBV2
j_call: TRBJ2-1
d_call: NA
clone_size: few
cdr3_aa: CASSDVGHEQFF
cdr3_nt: TGTGCCAGCAGTGATGTGGGTCATGAGCAGTTCTTC

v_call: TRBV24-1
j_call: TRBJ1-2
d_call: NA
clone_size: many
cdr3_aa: CATSDSIGGNYGYTF
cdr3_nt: TGTGCCACCAGTGATTCGATAGGTGGAAACTATGGCTACACCTTC

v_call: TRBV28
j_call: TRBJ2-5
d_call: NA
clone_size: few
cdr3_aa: CASSSPGESQETQYF
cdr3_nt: TGTGCCAGCAGTTCCCCGGGGGAGTCCCAAGAGACCCAGTACTTC

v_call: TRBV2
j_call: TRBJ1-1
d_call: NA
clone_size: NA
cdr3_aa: CASSGALWGTEASF
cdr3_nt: TGTGCCAGCAGTGGAGCATTATGGGGTACTGAAGCTTCCTTT

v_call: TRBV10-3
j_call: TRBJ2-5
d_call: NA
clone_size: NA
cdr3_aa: CAISSALGGGLETQYF
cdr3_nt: TGTGCCATCAGTTCCGCCTTAGGGGGGGGCCTGGAGACCCAGTACTTC

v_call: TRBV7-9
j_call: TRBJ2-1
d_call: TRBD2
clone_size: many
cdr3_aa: CASMRGRAFYNEQFF
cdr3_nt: TGTGCCAGCATGCGCGGGAGGGCCTTCTACAATGAGCAGTTCTTC

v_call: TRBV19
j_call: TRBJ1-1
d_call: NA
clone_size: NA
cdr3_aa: CASRHEVGGEAFF
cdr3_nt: TGTGCCAGTAGACACGAGGTCGGGGGTGAAGCTTTCTTT

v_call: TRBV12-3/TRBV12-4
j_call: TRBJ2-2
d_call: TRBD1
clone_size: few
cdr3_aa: CASSFKDRGLAGNTGELFF
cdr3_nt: TGTGCCAGCAGTTTTAAGGACAGGGGGTTAGCGGGTAACACCGGGGAGCTGTTTTTT

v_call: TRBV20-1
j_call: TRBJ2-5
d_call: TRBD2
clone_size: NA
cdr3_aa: CSAGGSGGRSGAQYF
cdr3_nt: TGCAGTGCCGGGGGGAGCGGGGGGAGATCTGGGGCCCAGTACTTC

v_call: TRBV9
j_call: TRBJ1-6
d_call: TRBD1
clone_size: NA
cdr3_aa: CASSGGQGGNNSPLHF
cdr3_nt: TGTGCCAGCAGCGGGGGACAGGGCGGGAATAATTCACCCCTCCACTTT

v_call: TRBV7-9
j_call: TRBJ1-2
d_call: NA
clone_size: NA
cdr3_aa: CATPMRDGYTF
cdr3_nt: TGTGCCACCCCGATGAGAGATGGCTACACCTTC

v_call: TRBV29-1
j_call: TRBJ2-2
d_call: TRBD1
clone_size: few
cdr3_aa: CSVGLGQGTGELFF
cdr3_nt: TGCAGCGTTGGTTTGGGACAGGGCACCGGGGAGCTGTTTTTT

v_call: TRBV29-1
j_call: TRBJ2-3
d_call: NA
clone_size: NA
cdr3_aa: CSVTGLSTDTQYF
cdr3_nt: TGCAGCGTTACCGGACTGAGCACAGATACGCAGTATTTT

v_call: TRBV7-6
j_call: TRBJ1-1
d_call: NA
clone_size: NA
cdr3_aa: CASSPLTEAFF
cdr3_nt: TGTGCCAGCAGCCCTCTCACTGAAGCTTTCTTT

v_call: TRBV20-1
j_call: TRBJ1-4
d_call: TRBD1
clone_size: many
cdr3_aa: CSAARTGANEKLFF
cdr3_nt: TGCAGTGCCGCCAGGACAGGAGCTAATGAAAAACTGTTTTTT

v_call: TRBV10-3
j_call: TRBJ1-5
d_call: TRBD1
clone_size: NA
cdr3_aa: CAISRGTGWNQPQHF
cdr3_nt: TGTGCCATCAGCAGAGGGACAGGGTGGAATCAGCCCCAGCATTTT

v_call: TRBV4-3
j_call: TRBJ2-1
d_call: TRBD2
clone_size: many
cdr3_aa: CASSQVLAAYNEQFF
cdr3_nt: TGCGCCAGCAGCCAAGTCCTAGCGGCATACAATGAGCAGTTCTTC

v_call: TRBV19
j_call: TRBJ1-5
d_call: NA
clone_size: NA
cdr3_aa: CASRIVRGANQPQHF
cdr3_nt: TGTGCCAGTAGGATAGTCCGGGGGGCCAATCAGCCACAGCATTTT

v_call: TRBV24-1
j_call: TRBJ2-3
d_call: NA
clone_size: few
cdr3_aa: CATSGGHSTDTQYF
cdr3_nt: TGTGCCACCAGTGGAGGGCATTCCACAGATACGCAGTATTTT

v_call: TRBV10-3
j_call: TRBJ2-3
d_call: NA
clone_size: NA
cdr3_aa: CAIRVGGGTDTQYF
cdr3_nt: TGTGCCATCAGGGTGGGTGGGGGCACAGATACGCAGTATTTT

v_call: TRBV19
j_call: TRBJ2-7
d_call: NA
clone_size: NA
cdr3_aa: CGSSPSAGGAYEQYF
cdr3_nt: TGTGGCAGTAGTCCCTCGGCAGGTGGGGCCTACGAGCAGTACTTC

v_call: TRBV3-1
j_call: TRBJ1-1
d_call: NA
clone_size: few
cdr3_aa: CASSQADGAGRRNTEAFF
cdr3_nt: TGTGCCAGCAGCCAAGCCGACGGCGCAGGGAGGCGAAACACTGAAGCTTTCTTT

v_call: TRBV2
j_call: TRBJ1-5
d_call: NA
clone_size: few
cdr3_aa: CASKRDPVNQPQHF
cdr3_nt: TGTGCCAGCAAGAGGGACCCGGTCAATCAGCCCCAGCATTTT

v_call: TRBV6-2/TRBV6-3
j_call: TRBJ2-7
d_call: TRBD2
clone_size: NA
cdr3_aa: CASSRAAGGPYEQYF
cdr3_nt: TGTGCCAGCAGCCGAGCAGCGGGGGGGCCTTACGAGCAGTACTTC

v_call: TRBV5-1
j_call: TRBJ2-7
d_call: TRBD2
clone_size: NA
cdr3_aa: CASSTGTSSDNSYEQYF
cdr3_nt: TGCGCCAGCAGCACCGGGACTAGCTCGGATAACTCCTACGAGCAGTACTTC

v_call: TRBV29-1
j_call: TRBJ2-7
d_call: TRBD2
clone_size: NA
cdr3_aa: CSVVGTSGHEQYF
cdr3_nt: TGCAGCGTTGTAGGGACTAGCGGGCACGAGCAGTACTTC

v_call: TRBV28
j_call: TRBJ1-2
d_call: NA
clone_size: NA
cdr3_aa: CASSLLGDGYTF
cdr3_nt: TGTGCCAGCAGTTTATTGGGGGATGGCTACACCTTC

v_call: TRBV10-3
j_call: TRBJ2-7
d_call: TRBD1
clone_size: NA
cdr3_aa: CAISRDREYEQYF
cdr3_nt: TGTGCCATCAGCCGGGACAGGGAATACGAGCAGTACTTC

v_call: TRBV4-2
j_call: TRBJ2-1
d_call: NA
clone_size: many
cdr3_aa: CASSQETRPYNEQFF
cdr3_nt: TGTGCCAGCAGCCAAGAGACTAGACCCTACAATGAGCAGTTCTTC

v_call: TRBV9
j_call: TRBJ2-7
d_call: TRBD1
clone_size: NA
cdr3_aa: CASSPGQGIYEQYF
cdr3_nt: TGTGCCAGCAGCCCCGGACAGGGGATTTACGAGCAGTACTTC

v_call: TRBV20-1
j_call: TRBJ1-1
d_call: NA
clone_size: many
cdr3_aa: CSAISGGTAEAFF
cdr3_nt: TGCAGTGCTATTTCCGGGGGCACTGCTGAAGCTTTCTTT

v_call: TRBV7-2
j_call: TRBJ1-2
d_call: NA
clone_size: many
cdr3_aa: CASSLKTVANYGYTF
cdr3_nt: TGTGCCAGCAGCTTAAAGACAGTGGCTAACTATGGCTACACCTTC

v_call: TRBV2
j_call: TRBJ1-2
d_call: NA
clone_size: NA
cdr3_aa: CASTEDGPYTF
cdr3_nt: TGTGCCAGCACCGAAGACGGACCATACACCTTC

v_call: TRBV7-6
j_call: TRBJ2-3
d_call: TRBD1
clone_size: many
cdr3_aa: CASSSRTGSTDTQYF
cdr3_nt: TGTGCCAGCAGCTCCCGGACAGGGAGTACAGATACGCAGTATTTT

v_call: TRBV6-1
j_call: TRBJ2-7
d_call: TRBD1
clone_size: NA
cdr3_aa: CAGNPGQGSYEQYF
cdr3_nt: TGTGCCGGAAACCCGGGACAGGGTTCCTACGAGCAGTACTTC

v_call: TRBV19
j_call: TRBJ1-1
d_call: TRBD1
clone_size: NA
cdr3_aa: CASIQGSPMNTEAFF
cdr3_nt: TGTGCCAGTATACAGGGGAGTCCTATGAACACTGAAGCTTTCTTT

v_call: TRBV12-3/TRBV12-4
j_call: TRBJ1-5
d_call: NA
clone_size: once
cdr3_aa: CASSQDGFSNQPQHF
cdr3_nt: TGTGCCAGCAGCCAGGACGGCTTTAGCAATCAGCCCCAGCATTTT

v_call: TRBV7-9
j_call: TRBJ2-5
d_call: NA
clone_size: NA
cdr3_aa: CASSLAKETQYF
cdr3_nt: TGTGCCAGCAGCTTAGCGAAAGAGACCCAGTACTTC

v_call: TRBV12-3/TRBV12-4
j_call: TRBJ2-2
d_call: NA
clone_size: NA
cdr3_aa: CASSLAGGGPAGELFF
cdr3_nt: TGTGCCAGCAGTTTAGCGGGAGGAGGGCCCGCCGGGGAGCTGTTTTTT

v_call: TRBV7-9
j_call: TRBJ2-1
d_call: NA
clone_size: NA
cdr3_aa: CASSSSSYEQFF
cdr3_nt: TGTGCCAGCAGTTCTTCCAGTTATGAGCAGTTCTTC

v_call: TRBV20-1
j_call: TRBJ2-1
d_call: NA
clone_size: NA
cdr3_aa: CSARGVSNEQFF
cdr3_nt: TGCAGTGCTAGAGGGGTTAGCAATGAGCAGTTCTTC

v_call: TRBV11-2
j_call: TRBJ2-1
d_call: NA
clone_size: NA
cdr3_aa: CASSLGPQNEQFF
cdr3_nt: TGTGCCAGCAGCTTAGGCCCCCAGAATGAGCAGTTCTTC

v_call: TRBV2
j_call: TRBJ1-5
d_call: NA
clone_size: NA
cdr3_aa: CASSDRRGCDDLNVRGNQPQHF
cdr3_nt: TGTGCCAGCAGTGATCGTCGGGGGTGTGATGACCTAAACGTTAGAGGCAATCAGCCCCAGCATTTT

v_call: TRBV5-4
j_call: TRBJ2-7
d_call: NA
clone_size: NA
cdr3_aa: CASSLGWTEQYF
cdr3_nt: TGTGCCAGCAGCTTGGGGTGGACCGAGCAGTACTTC

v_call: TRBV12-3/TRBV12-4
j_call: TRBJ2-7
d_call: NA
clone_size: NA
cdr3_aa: CASTPLFGYEQYF
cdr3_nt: TGTGCCAGCACCCCTTTGTTCGGATACGAGCAGTACTTC

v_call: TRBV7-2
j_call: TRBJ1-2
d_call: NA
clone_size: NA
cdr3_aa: CASSSLAGSYGYTF
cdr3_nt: TGTGCCAGCAGCTCCCTTGCAGGGTCCTATGGCTACACCTTC

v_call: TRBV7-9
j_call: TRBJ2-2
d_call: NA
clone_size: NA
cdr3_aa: CASSLLGTPGELFF
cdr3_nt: TGTGCCAGCAGTTTATTGGGGACCCCCGGGGAGCTGTTTTTT